A single sample gave rise to the 4 T cell receptor beta chains below, sequenced in a study of blood T cell repertoires in COVID-19 (dated by TCRdb to about 2020). Libraries were made using the immunoSEQ multiplex PCR assay. This immuneACCESS table, as held by TCRdb, lists in-frame sequences with V and J called but not all clones. Of the missing ones, under half trace to an unresolved V gene in checked studies; the others have no known cause. This sample holds hundreds of thousands of clones; about 88% were observed only once. Jointly, the top ten make up 1.4% to 1.5% of the sample. The sequenced sample consisted of PBMCs or T cells enriched from blood (not recorded which). These receptors all stem from a woman aged 18 to 35 who had been exposed to COVID-19.

The chain links TRBV5-1 to TRBJ2-1, with D unresolved. Trimming took 4 bases from V and 0 from J, leaving 11 bases between them. Germline assignment: CDR1 SGHRS and CDR2 YFSETQ. CDR3 length: 15 amino acids. CDR3 loop: CASSQTSSSYNEQFF. CDR3 coding DNA: TGCGCCAGCAGCCAGACTTCTAGCTCCTACAATGAGCAGTTCTTC.

The chain links TRBV28 to TRBJ1-1; D not resolved. Germline assignment: CDR1 MDHEN and CDR2 SYDVKM. Trimming removed 6 bases from V and 1 base from J, with 12 bases in between. The CDR3 totals 14 residues. The CDR3 DNA reads TGTGCCAGCAGCCATCAGACGGGGAACACTGAAGCTTTCTTT. The encoded protein is CASSHQTGNTEAFF.

V gene TRBV10-3 combines with J gene TRBJ2-7; TRBD1 matches 8 bases. V lost 6 bases to trimming and J lost 0 bases; unmatched junction nucleotides: 7. This CDR3 contains 15 residues. In germline, CDR1 is ENHRY, CDR2 SYGVKD. The CDR3 DNA follows: TGTGCCATCAGGCCGGACAGGGTCCTCTCCTACGAGCAGTACTTC. This encodes CAIRPDRVLSYEQYF.

The sample holds one count of this clone. The V call is TRBV7-6, the J call TRBJ2-2; weak D call: TRBD2 (5 bases). Germline loops: CDR1 SGHVS, CDR2 FNYEAQ. CDR3 length: 15 amino acids. The V end lost 3 bases, the J end lost 1 base, and 9 bases lay between the germline ends. CDR3 sequence: CASSFNGENTGELFF. Written as DNA, the CDR3 is TGTGCCAGCAGCTTTAACGGGGAGAACACCGGGGAGCTGTTTTTT. Full variable domain (missing parts from reference TRBV7-6 and TRBJ2-2): GAGVSQSPRYKVTKRGQDVALRCDPISGHVSLYWYRQALGQGPEFLTYFNYEAQQDKSGLPNDRFSAERPEGSISTLTIQRTEQRDSAMYRCASSFNGENTGELFFGEGSRLTVL.